This paragraph covers one T cell receptor beta chain sequence. The data originate from a study of blood T cell repertoires in COVID-19. The CDR3 totals 17 residues. Germline V gene lookup returns CDR1 SEHNR and CDR2 FQNEAQ (reference sequence). The V gene end was trimmed by 0 bases and the J gene end by 7 bases; junction bases not matched to a gene: 10. The assay was immunoSEQ multiplex PCR, and TCRdb's table has in-frame clones only and misses some. The sample shows about 72,000 clones, less than 95% of them seen only once. The sequence was collected from a woman aged 55-75 years with active COVID-19. The chain combines TRBV7-9 with TRBJ1-2; 11 positions agree with TRBD1. Sequenced input: peripheral blood. This CDR3 is CASSLASGTGGKSGYTF. The DNA of the CDR3 is TGTGCCAGCAGCTTAGCGTCTGGGACAGGGGGAAAAAGTGGCTACACCTTC.